The rows below give T cell receptor beta chains drawn from one sample of a study of T cells in Graves' hyperthyroidism and ophthalmopathy. TCRdb reprocessed the multiplex PCR reads via MiXCR and lists one record per CDR3 protein. The sample has about 420,000 distinct CDR3 sequences, roughly 14% seen once. Sequenced sample: blood. The origin of the receptors is a woman between 18 and 29 years old with Graves' hyperthyroidism. Both conserved end residues are part of each CDR3. The order of the fields is CDR3 length, clone size, V gene, J gene, D gene, CDR3 DNA, CDR3 protein. The D gene is left open where the match is weak. Clone size is not always given. Where it is, it says once, few, many or a class for expanded clones.

cdr3_length: 12; clone_size: many; v_call: TRBV2; j_call: TRBJ1-2; d_call: TRBD1; cdr3_nt: TGTGCCAGCAGGGGACAGGGGGGTGGCTACACCTTC; cdr3_aa: CASRGQGGGYTF
cdr3_length: 14; clone_size: many; v_call: TRBV29-1; j_call: TRBJ2-7; d_call: TRBD2; cdr3_nt: TGCAGCGCCCTAGGCGGGAGCACTACCTACGAGCAGTACTTC; cdr3_aa: CSALGGSTTYEQYF
cdr3_length: 16; clone_size: many; v_call: TRBV13; j_call: TRBJ1-5; d_call: TRBD1; cdr3_nt: TGTGCCAGCAGCTCTAGAGGTCAGGGGGCCAATCAGCCCCAGCATTTT; cdr3_aa: CASSSRGQGANQPQHF
cdr3_length: 16; clone_size: few; v_call: TRBV6-1; j_call: TRBJ1-1; d_call: -; cdr3_nt: TGTGCCAGCAGTAGTGGGGGGTTCGGGGTAGCGGCTGAAGCTTTCTTT; cdr3_aa: CASSSGGFGVAAEAFF
cdr3_length: 14; clone_size: many; v_call: TRBV20-1; j_call: TRBJ1-1; d_call: -; cdr3_nt: TGCAGTGCTAGAGACCCGGGCCCGGCGGCTGAAGCTTTCTTT; cdr3_aa: CSARDPGPAAEAFF
cdr3_length: 13; clone_size: many; v_call: TRBV20-1; j_call: TRBJ1-1; d_call: TRBD1; cdr3_nt: TGCAGTGCTGACAGGGGCCTGAACACTGAAGCTTTCTTT; cdr3_aa: CSADRGLNTEAFF
cdr3_length: 14; clone_size: many; v_call: TRBV27; j_call: TRBJ1-2; d_call: -; cdr3_nt: TGTGCCAGCAGTGATACAGGCCTCGACTATGGCTACACCTTC; cdr3_aa: CASSDTGLDYGYTF
cdr3_length: 15; clone_size: few; v_call: TRBV10-3; j_call: TRBJ1-3; d_call: -; cdr3_nt: TGTGCCATCAGTGGCGAGTGGACAGTAAGAAACACCATATATTTT; cdr3_aa: CAISGEWTVRNTIYF
cdr3_length: 16; clone_size: -; v_call: TRBV10-2; j_call: TRBJ1-1; d_call: TRBD1; cdr3_nt: TGCGCCAGCAGGTTATCCTCAGGGGGACCGAACACTGAAGCTTTCTTT; cdr3_aa: CASRLSSGGPNTEAFF
cdr3_length: 16; clone_size: few; v_call: TRBV9; j_call: TRBJ1-3; d_call: TRBD1; cdr3_nt: TGTGCCAGCAGCGTAGGACAGGGGTTTACTGGAAACACCATATATTTT; cdr3_aa: CASSVGQGFTGNTIYF
cdr3_length: 16; clone_size: many; v_call: TRBV3-1; j_call: TRBJ2-3; d_call: TRBD1; cdr3_nt: TGTGCCAGCAGCCAGAGACCGGGACAGGGGGCAGATACGCAGTATTTT; cdr3_aa: CASSQRPGQGADTQYF
cdr3_length: 16; clone_size: few; v_call: TRBV6-1; j_call: TRBJ1-4; d_call: TRBD1; cdr3_nt: TGTGCCAGCAGTACCGGACAGGGGGCAACTAATGAAAAACTGTTTTTT; cdr3_aa: CASSTGQGATNEKLFF
cdr3_length: 16; clone_size: many; v_call: TRBV6-2/TRBV6-3; j_call: TRBJ1-6; d_call: TRBD1; cdr3_nt: TGTGCCAGCAGTATCCCGGGACAGGGGAGTAATTCACCCCTCCACTTT; cdr3_aa: CASSIPGQGSNSPLHF
cdr3_length: 16; clone_size: few; v_call: TRBV12-3/TRBV12-4; j_call: TRBJ1-4; d_call: -; cdr3_nt: TGTGCCAGCAGTTTCGGGGGAACCCAGCCTGGTGAAAAACTGCTTTTT; cdr3_aa: CASSFGGTQPGEKLLF
cdr3_length: 15; clone_size: many; v_call: TRBV12-3/TRBV12-4; j_call: TRBJ2-1; d_call: TRBD2; cdr3_nt: TGTGCCAGCACCACGCGGGAGGTCTCCTACAATGAGCAGTTCTTC; cdr3_aa: CASTTREVSYNEQFF
cdr3_length: 15; clone_size: -; v_call: TRBV5-4; j_call: TRBJ1-1; d_call: -; cdr3_nt: TGTGCCAGCAGCTCCCCGGGGATCTTCGACACTGAAGCTTTCTTT; cdr3_aa: CASSSPGIFDTEAFF
cdr3_length: 14; clone_size: many; v_call: TRBV3-1; j_call: TRBJ1-1; d_call: -; cdr3_nt: TGTGCCAGCAGCCAAGAAAGTGGGAGGGGGATAACTTTCTTT; cdr3_aa: CASSQESGRGITFF
cdr3_length: 13; clone_size: many; v_call: TRBV12-3/TRBV12-4; j_call: TRBJ2-1; d_call: -; cdr3_nt: TGTGCCAGCAGTCCTAGGGACTACAATGAGCAGTTCTTC; cdr3_aa: CASSPRDYNEQFF
cdr3_length: 20; clone_size: few; v_call: TRBV5-1; j_call: TRBJ2-1; d_call: TRBD2; cdr3_nt: TGCGCCAGCAGCTTGTCACGACGCCTAGCGGGGGGGAGCTCCTACAATGAGCAGTTCTTC; cdr3_aa: CASSLSRRLAGGSSYNEQFF
cdr3_length: 14; clone_size: -; v_call: TRBV6-6; j_call: TRBJ2-7; d_call: -; cdr3_nt: TGTGCCAGCAGTTACTCAACAAGGGGCCACGAGCAGTACTTC; cdr3_aa: CASSYSTRGHEQYF
cdr3_length: 13; clone_size: few; v_call: TRBV25-1; j_call: TRBJ1-1; d_call: -; cdr3_nt: TGTGCCAGCAGGGGCGGGGGAGACACTGAAGCTTTCTTT; cdr3_aa: CASRGGGDTEAFF
cdr3_length: 15; clone_size: few; v_call: TRBV6-1; j_call: TRBJ1-4; d_call: -; cdr3_nt: TGTGCCAGCAGTCGGGGTGGGGGCATGGTTGAAAAACTGTTTTTT; cdr3_aa: CASSRGGGMVEKLFF